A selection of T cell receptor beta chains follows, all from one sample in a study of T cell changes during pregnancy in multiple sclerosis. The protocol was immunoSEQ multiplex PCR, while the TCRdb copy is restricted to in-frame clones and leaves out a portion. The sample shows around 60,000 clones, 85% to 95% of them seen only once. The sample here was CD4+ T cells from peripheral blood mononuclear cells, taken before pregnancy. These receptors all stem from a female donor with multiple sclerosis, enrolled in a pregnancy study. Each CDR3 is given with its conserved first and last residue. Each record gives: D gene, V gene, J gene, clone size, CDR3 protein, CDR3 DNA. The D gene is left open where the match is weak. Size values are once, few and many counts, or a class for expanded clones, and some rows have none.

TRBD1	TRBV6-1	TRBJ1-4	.	CASSGRTGRSEKLFF	TGTGCCAGCAGTGGGCGGACAGGAAGGAGTGAAAAACTGTTTTTT
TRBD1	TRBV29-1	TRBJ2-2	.	CSVDRGNTGELFF	TGCAGCGTGGACAGGGGGAACACCGGGGAGCTGTTTTTT
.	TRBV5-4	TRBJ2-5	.	CASSLEAGWETQYF	TGTGCCAGCAGCTTGGAGGCGGGATGGGAGACCCAGTACTTC
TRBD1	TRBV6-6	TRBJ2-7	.	CASRDRGGSYEQYF	TGTGCCAGCAGGGACAGGGGGGGCTCCTACGAGCAGTACTTC
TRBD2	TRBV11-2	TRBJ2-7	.	CASSLERLAGEIYF	TGTGCCAGCAGCTTAGAGCGTCTAGCGGGAGAAATTTACTTC
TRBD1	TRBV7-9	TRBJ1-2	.	CASSRDSLYGYTF	TGTGCCAGCAGCCGGGACAGTCTCTATGGCTACACCTTC
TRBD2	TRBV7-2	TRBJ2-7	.	CASSLVSGTSPSYEQYF	TGTGCCAGCAGCTTAGTTTCCGGGACTAGCCCCTCCTACGAGCAGTACTTC
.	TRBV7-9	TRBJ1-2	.	CASSLDVKGGGYTF	TGTGCCAGCAGCCTAGACGTGAAGGGGGGGGGCTACACCTTC
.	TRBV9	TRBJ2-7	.	CASSVADTEYEQYF	TGTGCCAGCAGCGTAGCGGACACCGAGTACGAGCAGTACTTC
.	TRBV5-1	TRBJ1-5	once	CASSLVSGNQPQHF	TGCGCCAGCAGCTTGGTTTCGGGGAATCAGCCCCAGCATTTT
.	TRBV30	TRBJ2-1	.	CAWSVLGEATKFF	TGTGCCTGGAGTGTACTAGGTGAGGCCACCAAGTTCTTC
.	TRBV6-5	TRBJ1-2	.	CASSYSQSNYGYTF	TGTGCCAGCAGTTACTCACAGTCTAACTATGGCTACACCTTC
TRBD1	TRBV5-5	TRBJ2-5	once	CASSFPGTGELQETQYF	TGTGCCAGCAGCTTCCCCGGGACAGGAGAACTGCAAGAGACCCAGTACTTC
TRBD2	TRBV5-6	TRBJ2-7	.	CASSLGLAGGNEQYF	TGTGCCAGCAGCTTAGGACTAGCGGGAGGCAACGAGCAGTACTTC
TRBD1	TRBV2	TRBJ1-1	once	CASSTGTVNTEAFF	TGTGCCAGCAGTACCGGGACAGTGAACACTGAAGCTTTCTTT
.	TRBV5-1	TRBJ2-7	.	CASSFIASYEQYF	TGCGCCAGCAGCTTTATAGCCTCCTACGAGCAGTACTTC
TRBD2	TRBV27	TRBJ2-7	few	CASSFEGLAGGEQYF	TGTGCCAGCAGTTTTGAGGGGCTAGCGGGAGGCGAGCAGTACTTC
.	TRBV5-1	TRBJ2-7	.	CASSLSSGRSYEQYF	TGCGCCAGCAGCTTGTCGAGCGGGCGCTCCTACGAGCAGTACTTC
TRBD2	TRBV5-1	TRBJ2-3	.	CASRQVTSGRADTQYF	TGCGCCAGCAGACAAGTGACTAGCGGGAGAGCAGATACGCAGTATTTT
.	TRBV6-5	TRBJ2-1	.	CASSYAGLDEQFF	TGTGCCAGCAGTTACGCCGGGTTAGATGAGCAGTTCTTC
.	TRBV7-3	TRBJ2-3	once	CASSSPLTGADTQYF	TGTGCCAGCAGCTCCCCTCTTACGGGAGCAGATACGCAGTATTTT
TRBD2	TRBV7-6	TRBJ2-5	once	CASSLVAGASGETQYF	TGTGCCAGCAGCTTAGTCGCGGGAGCCTCAGGGGAGACCCAGTACTTC
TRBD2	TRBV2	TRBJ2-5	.	CASGLTSGQQETQYF	TGTGCCAGCGGATTGACTAGCGGACAACAAGAGACCCAGTACTTC
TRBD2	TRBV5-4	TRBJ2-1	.	CAISSGGGSYNEQFF	TGTGCCATCTCTAGCGGGGGGGGCTCCTACAATGAGCAGTTCTTC
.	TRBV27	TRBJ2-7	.	CASSLVGTPSYEQYF	TGTGCCAGCAGTTTAGTCGGGACACCCTCCTACGAGCAGTACTTC
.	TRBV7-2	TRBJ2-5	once	CASSLGLSVWGERETQYF	TGTGCCAGCAGCTTAGGATTGAGCGTTTGGGGGGAGCGCGAGACCCAGTACTTC
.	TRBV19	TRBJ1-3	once	CASRLRDTLLPDGNTIYF	TGTGCCAGTAGGCTCCGGGACACCCTACTCCCTGACGGAAACACCATATATTTT
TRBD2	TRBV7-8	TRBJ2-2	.	CASSSSGRANTGELFF	TGTGCCAGCAGCTCAAGCGGGAGGGCGAACACCGGGGAGCTGTTTTTT
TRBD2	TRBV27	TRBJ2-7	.	CASSTRTSGRQGSYEQYF	TGTGCCAGCAGTACCCGGACTAGCGGGAGACAAGGCTCCTACGAGCAGTACTTC
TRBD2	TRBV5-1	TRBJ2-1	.	CASSSSSGTHNEQFF	TGCGCCAGCAGCTCTTCTAGCGGGACTCACAATGAGCAGTTCTTC
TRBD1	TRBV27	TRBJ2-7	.	CASSLYGQGQYEQYF	TGTGCCAGCAGTTTATATGGACAGGGGCAGTACGAGCAGTACTTC
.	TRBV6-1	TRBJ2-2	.	CASSAGTNTGELFF	TGTGCCAGCAGTGCGGGTACGAACACCGGGGAGCTGTTTTTT
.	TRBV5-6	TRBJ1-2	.	CASSFNMGKYGDYGYTF	TGTGCCAGCAGCTTCAATATGGGAAAGTACGGGGACTATGGCTACACCTTC
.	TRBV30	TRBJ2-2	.	CACPASGLNTGELFF	TGTGCCTGCCCCGCCAGCGGACTTAACACCGGGGAGCTGTTTTTT
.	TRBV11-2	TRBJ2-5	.	CASSINRGGGQETQYF	TGTGCCAGCAGCATAAACAGGGGAGGTGGGCAAGAGACCCAGTACTTC
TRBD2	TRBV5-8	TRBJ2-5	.	CASSMSGGLAGETQYF	TGTGCCAGCAGCATGTCCGGGGGACTAGCGGGAGAGACCCAGTACTTC
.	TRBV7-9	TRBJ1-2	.	CASSLSGGGGYGYTF	TGTGCCAGCAGCTTATCCGGGGGAGGCGGCTATGGCTACACCTTC
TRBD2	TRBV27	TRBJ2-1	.	CASSFLTSGRAYNEQFF	TGTGCCAGCAGTTTCCTGACTAGCGGGAGGGCCTACAATGAGCAGTTCTTC
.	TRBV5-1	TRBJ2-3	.	CASSRDFPDTQYF	TGCGCCAGCAGCCGGGACTTCCCAGATACGCAGTATTTT
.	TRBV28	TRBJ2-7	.	CASKEGGDRHSYEQYF	TGTGCCAGCAAGGAGGGGGGGGACCGACACTCCTACGAGCAGTACTTC
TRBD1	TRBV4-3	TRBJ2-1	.	CASSQGLQGERNEQFF	TGCGCCAGCAGCCAAGGACTGCAGGGGGAGCGCAATGAGCAGTTCTTC
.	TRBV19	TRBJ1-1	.	CASSILYRNTEAFF	TGTGCCAGTAGTATCCTGTATCGGAACACTGAAGCTTTCTTT
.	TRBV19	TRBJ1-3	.	CASSIGIDSRSGNTIYF	TGTGCCAGTAGTATAGGAATCGACAGCCGCTCTGGAAACACCATATATTTT
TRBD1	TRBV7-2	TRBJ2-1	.	CASSYWTGNSEQFF	TGTGCCAGCAGCTACTGGACAGGGAATAGTGAGCAGTTCTTC
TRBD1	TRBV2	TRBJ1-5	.	CASSAGTGIYSNQPQHF	TGTGCCAGCAGCGCCGGGACAGGGATCTATAGCAATCAGCCCCAGCATTTT
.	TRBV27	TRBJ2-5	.	CASSLGGRQETQYF	TGTGCCAGCAGTTTAGGCGGGCGCCAAGAGACCCAGTACTTC